What follows is one T cell receptor (beta chain) and its context. Germline CDR1 is ENHRY and CDR2 is SYGVKD. V was pared by 0 bases and J by 1 base, with 6 bases between. The CDR3 is made up of 14 amino acids. This table comes from immunoSEQ multiplex PCR, and its TCRdb copy is limited to in-frame clones, with some not included. The sample yields fewer than 200,000 clones, 83% seen once. Participants were aged about 18 to 89 years from approximately 25 US areas. These data come from a study of blood T cell repertoires in COVID-19. Looking at the study overall: The United States, Italy and Spain supplied acute and convalescent COVID-19 samples.

The sample consisted of PBMCs or T cells enriched from blood (not recorded which). This sequence originates from a woman aged 45 to 65 in a cohort exposed to, infected with or recovered from COVID-19 (not recorded which). The rearrangement joins TRBV10-3 to TRBJ1-1; D is undetermined. The CDR3 spells CAISESQRNTEAFF. CDR3 nucleotides: TGTGCCATCAGTGAGTCCCAGCGGAACACTGAAGCTTTCTTT.